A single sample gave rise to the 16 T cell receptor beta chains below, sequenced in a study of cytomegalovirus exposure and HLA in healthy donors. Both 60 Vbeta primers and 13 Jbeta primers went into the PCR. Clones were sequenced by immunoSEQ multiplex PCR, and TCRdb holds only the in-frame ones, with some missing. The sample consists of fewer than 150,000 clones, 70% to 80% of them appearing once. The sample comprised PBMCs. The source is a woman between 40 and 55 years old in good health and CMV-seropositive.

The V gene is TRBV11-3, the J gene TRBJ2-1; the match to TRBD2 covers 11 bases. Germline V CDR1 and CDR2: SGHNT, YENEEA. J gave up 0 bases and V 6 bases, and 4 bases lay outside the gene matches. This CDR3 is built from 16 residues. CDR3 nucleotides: TGTGCCAGCAGTCCTAGCGGGGGGAACTCCTACAATGAGCAGTTCTTC. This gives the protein CASSPSGGNSYNEQFF.

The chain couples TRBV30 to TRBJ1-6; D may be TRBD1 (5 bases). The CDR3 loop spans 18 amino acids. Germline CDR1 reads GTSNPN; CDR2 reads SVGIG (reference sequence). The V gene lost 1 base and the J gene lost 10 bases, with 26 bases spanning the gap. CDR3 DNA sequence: TGTGCCTGGAGTGCCGCCCGGACTGGGGGGGGAGTAAGGTCACCCCTCCACTTT. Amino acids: CAWSAARTGGGVRSPLHF.

This CDR3 reads CASSSGGAGETQYF. The CDR3 DNA sequence: TGTGCCAGCAGTAGCGGGGGGGCCGGAGAGACCCAGTACTTC. The chain has TRBV27 and TRBJ2-5; 10 bases line up with TRBD2. Per germline, CDR1 MNHEY and CDR2 SMNVEV (reference sequence). Losses at the gene ends were 5 bases for V and 4 bases for J; bases not matched to a gene: 4. The CDR3 contains 14 residues.

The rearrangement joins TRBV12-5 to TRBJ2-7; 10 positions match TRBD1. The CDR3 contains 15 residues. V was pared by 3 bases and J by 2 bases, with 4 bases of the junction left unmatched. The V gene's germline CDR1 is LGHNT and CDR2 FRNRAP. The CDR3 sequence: CASGFRTGGAYEQYF. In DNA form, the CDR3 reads TGTGCTAGTGGTTTCCGGACAGGGGGAGCCTACGAGCAGTACTTC.

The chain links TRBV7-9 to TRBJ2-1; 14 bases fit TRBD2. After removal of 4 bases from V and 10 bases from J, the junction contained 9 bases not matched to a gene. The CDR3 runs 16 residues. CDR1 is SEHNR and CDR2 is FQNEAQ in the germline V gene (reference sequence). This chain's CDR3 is CASSSPRLAGGLEQFF. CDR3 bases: TGTGCCAGCAGCTCCCCTCGACTAGCGGGAGGGCTGGAGCAGTTCTTC.

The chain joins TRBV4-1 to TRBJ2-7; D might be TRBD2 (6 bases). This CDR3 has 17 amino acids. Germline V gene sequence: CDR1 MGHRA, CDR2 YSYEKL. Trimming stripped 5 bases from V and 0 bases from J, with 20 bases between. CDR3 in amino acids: CASSSDRGGFVSYEQYF. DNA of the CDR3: TGCGCCAGCAGCAGCGACCGTGGGGGGTTCGTCTCCTACGAGCAGTACTTC.

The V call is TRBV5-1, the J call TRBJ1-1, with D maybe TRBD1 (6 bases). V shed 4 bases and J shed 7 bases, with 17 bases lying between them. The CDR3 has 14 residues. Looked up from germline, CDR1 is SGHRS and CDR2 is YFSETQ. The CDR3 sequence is CASSSRWAGDEAFF. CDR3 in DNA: TGCGCCAGCAGCAGCCGGTGGGCAGGGGATGAAGCTTTCTTT. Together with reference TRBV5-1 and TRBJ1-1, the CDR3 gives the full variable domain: KAGVTQTPRYLIKTRGQQVTLSCSPISGHRSVSWYQQTPGQGLQFLFEYFSETQRNKGNFPGRFSGRQFSNSRSEMNVSTLELGDSALYLCASSSRWAGDEAFFGQGTRLTVV.

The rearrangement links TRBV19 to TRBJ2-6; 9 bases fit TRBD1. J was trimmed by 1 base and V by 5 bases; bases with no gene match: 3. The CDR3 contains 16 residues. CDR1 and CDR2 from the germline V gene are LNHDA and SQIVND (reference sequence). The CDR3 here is CASSPGQGSGANVLTF. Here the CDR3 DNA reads TGTGCCAGTAGTCCGGGACAGGGTTCTGGGGCCAACGTCCTGACTTTC.

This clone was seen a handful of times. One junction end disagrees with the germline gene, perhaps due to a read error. The chain's CDR3 is CASSSLAGNTDTQYF. In DNA, the CDR3 is TGTGCTAGCAGCTCTCTAGCGGGGAACACAGATACGCAGTATTTT. This chain uses TRBV7-7 with TRBJ2-3, with 9 bases fitting TRBD2. This CDR3 spans 15 amino acids. Germline assignment: CDR1 SSHAT and CDR2 FNYEAQ (reference sequence).

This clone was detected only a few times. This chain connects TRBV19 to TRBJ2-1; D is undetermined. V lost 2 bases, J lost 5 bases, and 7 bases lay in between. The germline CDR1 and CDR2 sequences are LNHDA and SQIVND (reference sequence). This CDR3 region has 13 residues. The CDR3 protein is CASSISRNNEQFF. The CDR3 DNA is TGTGCCAGTAGTATAAGCCGCAACAATGAGCAGTTCTTC.

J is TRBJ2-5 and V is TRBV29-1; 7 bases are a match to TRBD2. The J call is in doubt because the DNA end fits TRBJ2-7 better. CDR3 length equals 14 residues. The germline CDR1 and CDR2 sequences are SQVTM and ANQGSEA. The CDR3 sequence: CSALSGNDSYEQYF. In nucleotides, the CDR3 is TGCAGCGCCCTGAGCGGGAATGACTCCTACGAGCAGTACTTC.

The CDR3 here is CASSVRSGVSYNEQFF. The CDR3, as DNA: TGTGCCAGCAGCGTACGCTCCGGGGTCTCCTACAATGAGCAGTTCTTC. The J gene is TRBJ2-1, the V gene TRBV9, with D maybe TRBD2 (5 bases). This CDR3 has 16 residues. Trimming removed 1 base from V and 0 bases from J, with 11 bases in between. Germline CDR1 is SGDLS and CDR2 is YYNGEE.

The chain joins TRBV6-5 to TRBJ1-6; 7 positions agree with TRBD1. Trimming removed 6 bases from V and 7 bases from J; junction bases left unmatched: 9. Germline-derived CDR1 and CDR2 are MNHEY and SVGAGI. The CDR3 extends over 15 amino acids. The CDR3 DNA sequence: TGTGCCAGCAGCCCTCCGGGACAGAGAAATTCACCCCTCCACTTT. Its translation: CASSPPGQRNSPLHF.

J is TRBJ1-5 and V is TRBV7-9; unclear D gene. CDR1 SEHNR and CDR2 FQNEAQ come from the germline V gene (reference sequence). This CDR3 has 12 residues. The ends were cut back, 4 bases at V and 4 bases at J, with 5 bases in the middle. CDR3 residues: CASSSTNQPQHF. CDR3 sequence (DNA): TGTGCCAGCAGCTCCACAAATCAGCCCCAGCATTTT.

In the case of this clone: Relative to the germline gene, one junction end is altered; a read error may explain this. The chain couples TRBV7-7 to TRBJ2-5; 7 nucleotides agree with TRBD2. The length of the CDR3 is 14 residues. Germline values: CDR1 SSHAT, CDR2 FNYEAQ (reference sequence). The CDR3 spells CASSLSGGQETQYF. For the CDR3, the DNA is TGTGCTAGCAGCTTATCGGGGGGCCAAGAGACCCAGTACTTC.

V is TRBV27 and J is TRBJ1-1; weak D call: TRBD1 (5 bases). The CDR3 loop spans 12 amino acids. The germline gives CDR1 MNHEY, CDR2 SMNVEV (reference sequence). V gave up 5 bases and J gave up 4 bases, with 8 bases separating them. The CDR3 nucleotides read TGTGCCAGCAGTGGGGGGGGCACTGAAGCTTTCTTT. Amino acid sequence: CASSGGGTEAFF.